Listed below are T cell receptor beta chains from one sample, sequenced in a study of regulatory T cells in long-lasting Graves disease. Using its own MiXCR run on the multiplex PCR reads, TCRdb lists one record per CDR3 protein. The sample lists about 470,000 distinct CDR3 sequences; about 15% were seen once. These data were likewise used in another study, on T cells in Graves' hyperthyroidism and ophthalmopathy.

The specimen comprised peripheral blood mononuclear cells (PBMCs), sampled at new diagnosis, from a patient treated with antithyroid drugs. The receptors stem from a woman aged 25-40 years with Graves disease. Each CDR3 is given with its conserved first and last residue. The D gene is left open where the match is weak. Clone size is given for some rows only: seen once, a few or many times, or a class if the clone is expanded.

j_gene: TRBJ2-3; abundance: -; d_gene: -; v_gene: TRBV20-1; CDR3aa: CSAHLTDTQYF; CDR3nt: TGCAGTGCTCACCTCACAGATACGCAGTATTTT
j_gene: TRBJ2-1; abundance: few; d_gene: -; v_gene: TRBV4-1; CDR3aa: CASSHSQRVNNEQFF; CDR3nt: TGCGCCAGCAGCCATTCCCAGCGGGTCAACAATGAGCAGTTCTTC
j_gene: TRBJ1-5; abundance: many; d_gene: -; v_gene: TRBV3-1; CDR3aa: CASSQGQIANQPQHF; CDR3nt: TGTGCCAGCAGCCAGGGACAAATAGCTAATCAGCCCCAGCATTTT
j_gene: TRBJ2-1; abundance: many; d_gene: TRBD2; v_gene: TRBV2; CDR3aa: CASSSGRVAEQFF; CDR3nt: TGTGCCAGCAGCAGCGGGAGGGTTGCTGAGCAGTTCTTC
j_gene: TRBJ2-2; abundance: -; d_gene: TRBD2; v_gene: TRBV5-1; CDR3aa: CASRTLAGGQTGELFF; CDR3nt: TGCGCCAGCAGAACCTTAGCGGGAGGACAGACCGGGGAGCTGTTTTTT
j_gene: TRBJ2-1; abundance: few; d_gene: TRBD2; v_gene: TRBV19; CDR3aa: CASSIAEPGWISGRVNEQFF; CDR3nt: TGTGCCAGTAGTATTGCCGAGCCAGGGTGGATTAGCGGGAGAGTCAATGAGCAGTTCTTC
j_gene: TRBJ2-1; abundance: -; d_gene: TRBD2; v_gene: TRBV3-1; CDR3aa: CASSRGLERTYNEQFF; CDR3nt: TGTGCCAGCAGCCGGGGACTAGAGAGAACCTACAATGAGCAGTTCTTC
j_gene: TRBJ2-5; abundance: many; d_gene: -; v_gene: TRBV11-2; CDR3aa: CASSLGSRSGTQYF; CDR3nt: TGTGCCAGCAGCTTAGGTAGCCGAAGCGGGACCCAGTACTTC
j_gene: TRBJ2-1; abundance: many; d_gene: TRBD2; v_gene: TRBV4-1; CDR3aa: CASSQDTRRLADNEQFF; CDR3nt: TGCGCCAGCAGCCAAGATACGCGCCGGCTAGCGGACAATGAGCAGTTCTTC
j_gene: TRBJ1-1; abundance: many; d_gene: -; v_gene: TRBV29-1; CDR3aa: CSVAPTAASTEAFF; CDR3nt: TGCAGCGTTGCACCGACAGCAGCGAGCACTGAAGCTTTCTTT
j_gene: TRBJ2-2; abundance: -; d_gene: -; v_gene: TRBV24-1; CDR3aa: CATSPSGAGELFF; CDR3nt: TGTGCCACCAGCCCTTCTGGCGCCGGGGAGCTGTTTTTT
j_gene: TRBJ2-1; abundance: many; d_gene: -; v_gene: TRBV6-2/TRBV6-3; CDR3aa: CASSYSMGQGWFF; CDR3nt: TGTGCCAGCAGTTACTCGATGGGTCAGGGGTGGTTCTTC
j_gene: TRBJ2-1; abundance: -; d_gene: -; v_gene: TRBV24-1; CDR3aa: CATNPGLGSNEQFF; CDR3nt: TGTGCCACAAACCCAGGGTTGGGCTCCAATGAGCAGTTCTTC
j_gene: TRBJ1-3; abundance: once; d_gene: -; v_gene: TRBV6-1; CDR3aa: CASSEDRVKSDTIYF; CDR3nt: TGTGCCAGCAGTGAAGATCGTGTGAAATCGGACACCATATATTTT
j_gene: TRBJ2-7; abundance: -; d_gene: -; v_gene: TRBV4-1; CDR3aa: CASSHAESSYEQYF; CDR3nt: TGCGCCAGCAGCCACGCCGAGAGCTCCTACGAGCAGTACTTC
j_gene: TRBJ2-5; abundance: -; d_gene: -; v_gene: TRBV6-1; CDR3aa: CASNGGASTQYF; CDR3nt: TGTGCCAGCAATGGAGGGGCGTCGACCCAGTACTTC
j_gene: TRBJ2-1; abundance: few; d_gene: TRBD2; v_gene: TRBV10-3; CDR3aa: CAISSSGSYNEQFF; CDR3nt: TGTGCCATCAGCTCTAGCGGGAGCTACAATGAGCAGTTCTTC
j_gene: TRBJ2-1; abundance: -; d_gene: TRBD1; v_gene: TRBV5-5; CDR3aa: CASSLTGTGANEQFF; CDR3nt: TGTGCCAGCAGCCTTACCGGGACAGGGGCGAATGAGCAGTTCTTC
j_gene: TRBJ2-1; abundance: many; d_gene: -; v_gene: TRBV12-3/TRBV12-4; CDR3aa: CASSFQDNEQFF; CDR3nt: TGTGCCAGCAGTTTTCAGGACAATGAGCAGTTCTTC
j_gene: TRBJ2-1; abundance: -; d_gene: TRBD2; v_gene: TRBV19; CDR3aa: CASRVAGGLNEQFF; CDR3nt: TGTGCCAGTAGAGTAGCGGGAGGTCTCAATGAGCAGTTCTTC
j_gene: TRBJ2-7; abundance: many; d_gene: -; v_gene: TRBV4-1; CDR3aa: CASSQDLPRGYEQYF; CDR3nt: TGCGCCAGCAGCCAAGACCTCCCACGCGGCTACGAGCAGTACTTC
j_gene: TRBJ2-3; abundance: -; d_gene: -; v_gene: TRBV7-2; CDR3aa: CASSPYRWTDTQYF; CDR3nt: TGTGCCAGCAGCCCGTACAGGTGGACAGATACGCAGTATTTT
j_gene: TRBJ2-1; abundance: many; d_gene: -; v_gene: TRBV11-1; CDR3aa: CASSLNPTLTDEQFF; CDR3nt: TGTGCCAGCAGCTTAAACCCTACCCTGACCGATGAGCAGTTCTTC
j_gene: TRBJ2-1; abundance: many; d_gene: -; v_gene: TRBV15; CDR3aa: CATSRDERQQFF; CDR3nt: TGTGCCACCAGCAGAGATGAGCGCCAGCAGTTCTTC
j_gene: TRBJ2-1; abundance: many; d_gene: -; v_gene: TRBV12-3/TRBV12-4; CDR3aa: CASSFSGAEEQFF; CDR3nt: TGTGCCAGCAGTTTTTCAGGGGCGGAGGAGCAGTTCTTC
j_gene: TRBJ2-7; abundance: many; d_gene: -; v_gene: TRBV27; CDR3aa: CASSFGVLGEQYF; CDR3nt: TGTGCCAGCAGTTTCGGCGTTCTTGGGGAGCAGTACTTC
j_gene: TRBJ2-1; abundance: many; d_gene: TRBD1; v_gene: TRBV3-1; CDR3aa: CASSPRGQGYEQFF; CDR3nt: TGTGCCAGCAGCCCGCGAGGACAGGGCTATGAGCAGTTCTTC
j_gene: TRBJ1-6; abundance: few; d_gene: TRBD1; v_gene: TRBV20-1; CDR3aa: CSAIPTGAGNSPLHF; CDR3nt: TGCAGTGCTATCCCCACAGGGGCAGGTAATTCACCCCTCCACTTT
j_gene: TRBJ2-5; abundance: many; d_gene: TRBD1; v_gene: TRBV3-1; CDR3aa: CASSQHIQGAKETQYF; CDR3nt: TGTGCCAGCAGCCAGCACATACAGGGGGCTAAAGAGACCCAGTACTTC
j_gene: TRBJ2-1; abundance: many; d_gene: TRBD1; v_gene: TRBV27; CDR3aa: CASMGTGYNEQFF; CDR3nt: TGTGCCAGCATGGGGACAGGGTACAATGAGCAGTTCTTC
j_gene: TRBJ1-2; abundance: many; d_gene: -; v_gene: TRBV18; CDR3aa: CASSSSTGDYGYTF; CDR3nt: TGTGCCAGCTCTTCCTCGACGGGGGACTATGGCTACACCTTC
j_gene: TRBJ1-2; abundance: many; d_gene: -; v_gene: TRBV24-1; CDR3aa: CATSDSTAYYGYTF; CDR3nt: TGTGCCACCAGTGACTCGACAGCCTACTATGGCTACACCTTC
j_gene: TRBJ1-1; abundance: many; d_gene: -; v_gene: TRBV20-1; CDR3aa: CSASGPAGVVVNTEAFF; CDR3nt: TGCAGTGCTAGTGGACCGGCAGGGGTGGTGGTGAACACTGAAGCTTTCTTT
j_gene: TRBJ2-1; abundance: -; d_gene: TRBD2; v_gene: TRBV6-2/TRBV6-3; CDR3aa: CASRGLAGGYPNEQFF; CDR3nt: TGTGCCAGCAGAGGACTAGCGGGAGGGTATCCGAATGAGCAGTTCTTC
j_gene: TRBJ2-3; abundance: many; d_gene: -; v_gene: TRBV4-1; CDR3aa: CASSQGRITGPPTQYF; CDR3nt: TGCGCCAGCAGCCAAGGGCGGATCACGGGACCCCCCACGCAGTATTTT
j_gene: TRBJ1-2; abundance: -; d_gene: -; v_gene: TRBV14; CDR3aa: CASSQTGKSRGYTF; CDR3nt: TGTGCCAGCAGCCAAACCGGGAAATCTCGGGGCTACACCTTC
j_gene: TRBJ1-3; abundance: many; d_gene: -; v_gene: TRBV12-3/TRBV12-4; CDR3aa: CASSLFRDSGNTIYF; CDR3nt: TGTGCCAGCAGTTTATTTAGGGACTCTGGAAACACCATATATTTT
j_gene: TRBJ2-1; abundance: many; d_gene: -; v_gene: TRBV3-1; CDR3aa: CASSQERASSYNEQFF; CDR3nt: TGTGCCAGCAGCCAAGAAAGAGCGAGCTCCTACAATGAGCAGTTCTTC
j_gene: TRBJ1-1; abundance: many; d_gene: -; v_gene: TRBV6-1; CDR3aa: CASSIQVDTEAFF; CDR3nt: TGTGCCAGCAGCATACAGGTAGACACTGAAGCTTTCTTT
j_gene: TRBJ1-6; abundance: -; d_gene: TRBD1; v_gene: TRBV13; CDR3aa: CASSLLTGYGSPLHF; CDR3nt: TGTGCCAGCAGCCTACTGACAGGGTATGGTTCACCCCTCCACTTT
j_gene: TRBJ2-1; abundance: many; d_gene: TRBD1; v_gene: TRBV3-1; CDR3aa: CASSQGQDTDEQFF; CDR3nt: TGTGCCAGCAGCCAGGGACAGGACACGGATGAGCAGTTCTTC